A selection of T cell receptor beta chains follows, all from one sample in a study of Graves' ophthalmopathy and Graves' hyperthyroidism. TCRdb re-called the multiplex PCR reads through MiXCR, storing one row per CDR3 protein. The sample has 200,000 to 250,000 distinct CDR3 sequences, 20% to 25% seen once. Material: peripheral blood. Source of these receptors: a woman aged 50 to 65 with Graves' ophthalmopathy. Both conserved end residues are part of each CDR3.

>TRBV6-5|TRBJ1-1
CASSYERPRGTEAFF
>TRBV2|TRBJ1-1
CASSVSPLNTEAFF
>TRBV6-2/TRBV6-3|TRBJ1-5
CASSLLLRGGQPQHF
>TRBV12-3/TRBV12-4|TRBJ2-4
CASSLFLAGVNIQYF
>TRBV7-6|TRBJ2-7
CASSLLGGLSSYEQYF
>TRBV12-3/TRBV12-4|TRBJ1-2
CASSTGNYGYTF
>TRBV11-2|TRBJ2-5
CASSFYLGQNQETQYF
>TRBV5-1|TRBJ1-1
CASSPLKMWPRNTEAFF
>TRBV12-3/TRBV12-4|TRBJ2-7
CASGVASGPYEQYF
>TRBV24-1|TRBJ2-7
CATSDWGQAYEQYF
>TRBV10-2|TRBJ2-5
CASSVGRETQYF
>TRBV19|TRBJ1-1
CASKSRGGTEAFF
>TRBV6-2/TRBV6-3|TRBJ2-7
CASSYSGLGGRQGGEQYF
>TRBV5-1|TRBJ1-6
CASSLSGGDSPLHF
>TRBV6-1|TRBJ2-6
CASRHRGPGANVLTF
>TRBV30|TRBJ2-2
CAWSEGATNTGELFF
>TRBV28|TRBJ1-5
CASSQIKTGYGNNQPQHF
>TRBV4-2|TRBJ2-2
CASSQGDWAANTGELFF
>TRBV29-1|TRBJ1-3
CSPRGGNTIYF
>TRBV12-3/TRBV12-4|TRBJ2-7
CASRGGGTYEQYF
>TRBV19|TRBJ1-1
CASSTPLGTEAFF
>TRBV6-5|TRBJ1-1
CASSPRLGKAFF
>TRBV12-3/TRBV12-4|TRBJ1-2
CASSQLQGRSGYTF
>TRBV2|TRBJ2-7
CASSVRGGVSLEQYF
>TRBV12-3/TRBV12-4|TRBJ2-2
CASSLRGGTGELFF
>TRBV19|TRBJ1-2
CASRDRGGYGYTF
>TRBV30|TRBJ1-2
CAWRTTGTAGYTF
>TRBV7-9|TRBJ1-2
CASSLAEGYGYTF
>TRBV18|TRBJ2-5
CASTPAAGTTGIETQYF
>TRBV20-1|TRBJ1-5
CSARGQGYSNQPQHF
>TRBV7-8|TRBJ2-7
CASSPSGGSSYEQYF
>TRBV20-1|TRBJ2-7
CSASRAGYEQYF
>TRBV28|TRBJ1-5
CASVAGRRGNQPQHF
>TRBV7-2|TRBJ1-2
CASSLSGRTYGYTF
>TRBV20-1|TRBJ1-1
CSAIEEALREAFF
>TRBV12-3/TRBV12-4|TRBJ1-5
CASSLEWNQPQHF
>TRBV30|TRBJ1-1
CAWSVRLREPNTEAFF
>TRBV6-2/TRBV6-3|TRBJ2-5
CAGNRIFGRETQYF
>TRBV20-1|TRBJ1-3
CSAAVGGISAGNTIYF
>TRBV20-1|TRBJ1-2
CSATRRDRDYQGYTF
>TRBV4-1|TRBJ1-2
CASSQDLEGRLGYTF
>TRBV11-2|TRBJ1-5
CASSLGTESNQPQHF